This T cell receptor beta chain was sequenced for a study of cytomegalovirus exposure and HLA in healthy donors. Study information: As released early, the data held 65 million to 90 million unique TCRs from HLA-typed donors. Study-wide results and caveats: Three CMV-associated chains were confirmed in vitro to be specific for CMV antigens. Accurate predictions that matched the HLA-A and HLA-B alleles of most subjects were reportedly made from TCR beta sequences. Most TCR sequences proved rare, with some public TCRs found in many donors.

The PCR used 60 Vbeta and 13 Jbeta primers. Generated by immunoSEQ multiplex PCR, the TCRdb table keeps only in-frame clones and is missing some. Among approximately 100,000 clones listed, roughly 80% were seen once. The sample holds a few counts of this clone. The antigen is undetermined. This CDR3 region has 18 residues. Trimming shortened V by 4 bases and J by 2 bases, and 21 bases separated the two germline ends. CDR1 and CDR2 from the germline V gene are MDHEN and SYDVKM. The clonotype was recovered from a man between 60 and 75 years old in good health and CMV-seropositive. Sequencing input: PBMCs. This chain links TRBV28 with TRBJ1-5; D may be TRBD1 (6 bases). Here the CDR3 DNA reads TGTGCCAGCAGTTCGGCCCGTCCGGGACAACACCGCAATCAGCCCCAGCATTTT. Translating it yields CASSSARPGQHRNQPQHF.